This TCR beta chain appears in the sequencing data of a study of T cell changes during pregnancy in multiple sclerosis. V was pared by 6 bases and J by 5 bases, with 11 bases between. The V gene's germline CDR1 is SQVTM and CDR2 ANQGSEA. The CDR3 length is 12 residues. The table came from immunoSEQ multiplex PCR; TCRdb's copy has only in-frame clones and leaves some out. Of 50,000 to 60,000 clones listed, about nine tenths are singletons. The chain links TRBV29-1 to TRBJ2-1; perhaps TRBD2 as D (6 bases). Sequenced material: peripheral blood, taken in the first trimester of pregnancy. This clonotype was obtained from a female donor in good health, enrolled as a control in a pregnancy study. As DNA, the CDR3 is TGCAGCGTCGAGACTAGAAACAATGAGCAGTTCTTC. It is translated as CSVETRNNEQFF.